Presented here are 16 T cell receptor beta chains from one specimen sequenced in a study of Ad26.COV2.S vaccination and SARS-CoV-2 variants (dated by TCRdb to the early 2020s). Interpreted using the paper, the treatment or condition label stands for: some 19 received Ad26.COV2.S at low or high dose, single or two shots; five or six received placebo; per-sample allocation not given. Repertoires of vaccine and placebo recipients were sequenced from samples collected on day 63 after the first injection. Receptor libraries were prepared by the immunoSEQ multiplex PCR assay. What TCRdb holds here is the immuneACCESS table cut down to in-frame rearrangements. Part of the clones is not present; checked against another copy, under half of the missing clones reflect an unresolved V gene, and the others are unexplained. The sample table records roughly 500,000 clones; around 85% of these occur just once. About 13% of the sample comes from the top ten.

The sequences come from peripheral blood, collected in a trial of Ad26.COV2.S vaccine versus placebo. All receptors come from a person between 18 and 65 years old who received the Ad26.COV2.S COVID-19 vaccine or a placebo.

As DNA, the CDR3 is TGTGCCAGCAGTTACGGGTTATCCCCCACAGATACGCAGTATTTT. Its translation is CASSYGLSPTDTQYF. The gene calls are TRBV6-5 and TRBJ2-3, with D unresolved. The length of the CDR3 is 15 residues. The ends were cut back, 2 bases at V and 2 bases at J, with 11 bases in the middle. CDR1 is MNHEY and CDR2 is SVGAGI in the germline V gene.

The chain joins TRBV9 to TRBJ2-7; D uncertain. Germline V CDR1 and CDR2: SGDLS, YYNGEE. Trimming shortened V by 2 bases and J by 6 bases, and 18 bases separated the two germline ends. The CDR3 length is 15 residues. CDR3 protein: CASSVGRAPRGEQYF. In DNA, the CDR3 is TGTGCCAGCAGCGTTGGTCGGGCCCCCCGCGGCGAGCAGTACTTC.

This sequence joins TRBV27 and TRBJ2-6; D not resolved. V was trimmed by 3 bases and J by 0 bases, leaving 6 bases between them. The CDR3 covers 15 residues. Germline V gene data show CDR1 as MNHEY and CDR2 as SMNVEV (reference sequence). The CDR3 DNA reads TGTGCCAGCAGTTTCGGTCGCTCTGGGGCCAACGTCCTGACTTTC. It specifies CASSFGRSGANVLTF.

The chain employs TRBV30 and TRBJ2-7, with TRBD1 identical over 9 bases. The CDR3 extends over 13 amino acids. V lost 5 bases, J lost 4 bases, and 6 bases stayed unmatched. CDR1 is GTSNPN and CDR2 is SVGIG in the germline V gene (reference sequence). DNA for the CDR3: TGTGCCTGGGGGACAGGGTTGGTATACGAGCAGTACTTC. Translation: CAWGTGLVYEQYF.

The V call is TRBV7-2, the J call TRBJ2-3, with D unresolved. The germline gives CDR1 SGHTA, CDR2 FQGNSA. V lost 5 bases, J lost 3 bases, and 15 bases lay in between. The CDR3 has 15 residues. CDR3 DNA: TGTGCCAGCAGCACGCGAAGTCTGGGGACAGATACGCAGTATTTT. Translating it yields CASSTRSLGTDTQYF.

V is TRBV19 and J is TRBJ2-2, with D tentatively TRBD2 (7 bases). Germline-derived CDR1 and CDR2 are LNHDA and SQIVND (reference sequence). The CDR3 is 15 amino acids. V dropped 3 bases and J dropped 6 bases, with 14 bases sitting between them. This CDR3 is CASSINREGAGELFF. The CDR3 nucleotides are TGTGCCAGTAGTATCAACAGGGAGGGGGCCGGGGAGCTGTTTTTT.

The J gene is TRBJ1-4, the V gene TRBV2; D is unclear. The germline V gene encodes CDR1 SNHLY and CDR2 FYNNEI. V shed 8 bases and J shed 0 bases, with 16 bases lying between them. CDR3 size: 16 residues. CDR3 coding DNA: TGTGCCAGCGGGGAGGGCCTCCTCCCAACTAATGAAAAACTGTTTTTT. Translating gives CASGEGLLPTNEKLFF.

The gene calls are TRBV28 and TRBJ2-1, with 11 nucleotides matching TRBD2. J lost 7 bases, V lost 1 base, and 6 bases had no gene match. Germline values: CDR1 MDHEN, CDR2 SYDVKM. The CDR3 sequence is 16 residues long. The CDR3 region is CASSLSTSGKGNEQFF. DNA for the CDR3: TGTGCCAGCAGTTTATCGACTAGCGGGAAGGGAAATGAGCAGTTCTTC. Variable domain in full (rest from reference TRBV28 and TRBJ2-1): DVKVTQSSRYLVKRTGEKVFLECVQDMDHENMFWYRQDPGLGLRLIYFSYDVKMKEKGDIPEGYSVSREKKERFSLILESASTNQTSMYLCASSLSTSGKGNEQFFGPGTRLTVL.

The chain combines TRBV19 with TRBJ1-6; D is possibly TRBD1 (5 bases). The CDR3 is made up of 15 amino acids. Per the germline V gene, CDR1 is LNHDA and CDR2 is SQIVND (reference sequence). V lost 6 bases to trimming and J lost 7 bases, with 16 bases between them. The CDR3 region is CASRTDPLGNSPLHF. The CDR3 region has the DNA TGTGCCAGTAGGACAGACCCCCTGGGGAATTCACCCCTCCACTTT.

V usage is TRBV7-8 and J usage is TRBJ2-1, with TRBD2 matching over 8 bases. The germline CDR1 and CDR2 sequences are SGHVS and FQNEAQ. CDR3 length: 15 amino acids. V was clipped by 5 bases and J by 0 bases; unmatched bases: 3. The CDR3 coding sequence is TGTGCCAGCAGCCGGGGGGGAAGCTCCTACAATGAGCAGTTCTTC. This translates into CASSRGGSSYNEQFF.

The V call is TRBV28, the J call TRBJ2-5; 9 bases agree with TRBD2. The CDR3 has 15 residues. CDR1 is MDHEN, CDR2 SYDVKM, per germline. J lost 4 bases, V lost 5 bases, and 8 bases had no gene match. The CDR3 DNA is TGTGCCAGCAGTCCGTCGGGACTAGCTCGAGAGACCCAGTACTTC. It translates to CASSPSGLARETQYF.

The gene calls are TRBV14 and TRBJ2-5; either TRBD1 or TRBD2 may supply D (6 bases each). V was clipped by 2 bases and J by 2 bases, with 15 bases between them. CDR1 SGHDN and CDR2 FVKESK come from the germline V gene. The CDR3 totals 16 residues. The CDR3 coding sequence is TGTGCCAGCAGCCAATTAGGGGGGCCTATACAAGAGACCCAGTACTTC. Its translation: CASSQLGGPIQETQYF.

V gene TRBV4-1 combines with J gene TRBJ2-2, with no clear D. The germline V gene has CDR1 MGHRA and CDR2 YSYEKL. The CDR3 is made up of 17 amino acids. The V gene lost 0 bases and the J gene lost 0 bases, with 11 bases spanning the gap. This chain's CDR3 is CASSQDLDSANTGELFF. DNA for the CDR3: TGCGCCAGCAGCCAAGATCTCGACTCCGCGAACACCGGGGAGCTGTTTTTT.

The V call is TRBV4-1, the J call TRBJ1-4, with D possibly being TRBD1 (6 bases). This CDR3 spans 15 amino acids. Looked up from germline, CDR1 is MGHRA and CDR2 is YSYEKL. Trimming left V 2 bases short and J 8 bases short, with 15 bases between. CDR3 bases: TGCGCCAGCAGCCAAATAGGGGGGCTTCGGGAAAAACTGTTTTTT. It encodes CASSQIGGLREKLFF.

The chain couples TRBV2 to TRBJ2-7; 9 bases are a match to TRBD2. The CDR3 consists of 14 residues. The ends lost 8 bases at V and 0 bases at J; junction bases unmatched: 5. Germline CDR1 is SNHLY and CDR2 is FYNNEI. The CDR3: CASRSGGNSYEQYF. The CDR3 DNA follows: TGTGCCAGCCGCAGCGGGGGGAACTCCTACGAGCAGTACTTC.

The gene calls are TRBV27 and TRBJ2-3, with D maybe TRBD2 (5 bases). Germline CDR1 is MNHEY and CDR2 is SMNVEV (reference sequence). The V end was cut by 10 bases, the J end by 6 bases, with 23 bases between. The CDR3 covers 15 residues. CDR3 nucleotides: TGTGCCACCTCCTCCAGCGGCCCCTTCGGGGATACGCAGTATTTT. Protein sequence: CATSSSGPFGDTQYF.